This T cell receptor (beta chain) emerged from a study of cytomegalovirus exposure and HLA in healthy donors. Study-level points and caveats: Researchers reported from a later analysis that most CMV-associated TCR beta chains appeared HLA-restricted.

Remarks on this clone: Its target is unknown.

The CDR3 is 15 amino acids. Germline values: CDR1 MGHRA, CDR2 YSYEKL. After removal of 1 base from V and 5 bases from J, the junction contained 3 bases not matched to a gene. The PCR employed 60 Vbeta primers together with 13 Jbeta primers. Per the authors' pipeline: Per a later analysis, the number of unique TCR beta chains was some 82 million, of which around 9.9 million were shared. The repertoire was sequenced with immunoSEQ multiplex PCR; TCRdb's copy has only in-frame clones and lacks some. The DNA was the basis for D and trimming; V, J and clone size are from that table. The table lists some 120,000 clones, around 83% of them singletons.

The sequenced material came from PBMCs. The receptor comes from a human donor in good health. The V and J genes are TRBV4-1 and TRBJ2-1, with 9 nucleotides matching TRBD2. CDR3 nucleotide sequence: TGCGCCAGCAGCCAAGGGGCTAGCGGGAACAATGAGCAGTTCTTC. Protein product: CASSQGASGNNEQFF.